Following are 21 T cell receptor beta chains from one sample sequenced in a study of CXCR3-negative and CXCR3-positive naive CD8 T cells. In preparing the TRB cDNA libraries, 5' RACE with UMI labels was used. TCRdb reprocessed the 5' RACE reads and stores each CDR3 protein as one record, lacking DNA. This table holds about 62,000 distinct CDR3 sequences. The specimen sequenced was naive CXCR3- CD8+ T cells from blood. Subset reported: CD45RO-CCR7+CD27+CD95- naive CD8+ T cells lacking CXCR3 (TNR3-). The receptors come from a human donor in good health. Some clones in this sample may be carry-over from other donors' samples.

The chain recombines TRBV21-1 with TRBJ1-5; the TRBD1 assignment by TCRdb is unverifiable without DNA. TRBV21-1 is given as a pseudogene. The length of the CDR3 is 16 residues. CDR3 protein: CASSKGTRGHNQPQHF.

The chain links TRBV28 to TRBJ1-6; as DNA is missing, the TRBD1 call by TCRdb cannot be tested. The CDR3 extends over 14 amino acids. Germline lookup yields CDR1 MDHEN and CDR2 SYDVKM. CDR3: CATSQGQGASPLHF.

The chain employs TRBV29-1 and TRBJ2-2. The germline gives CDR1 SQVTM, CDR2 ANQGSEA. This CDR3 has 15 residues. CDR3 amino acids: CSVEMPSLNTGELFF.

This chain connects TRBV6-5 to TRBJ2-1; TCRdb designates TRBD2, a call that cannot be tested without DNA. CDR1 MNHEY and CDR2 SVGAGI come from the germline V gene. This CDR3 is built from 18 residues. The CDR3 spells CASSLFLAGAPDTNEQFF.

This CDR3 is CSARTGTSSYNEQFF. The rearrangement joins TRBV20-1 to TRBJ2-1; checking the TCRdb D call of TRBD1 is not possible without DNA. The germline gives CDR1 DFQATT, CDR2 SNEGSKA (reference sequence). The CDR3 runs 15 residues.

The chain has TRBV24-1 and TRBJ2-1. CDR3 length equals 13 residues. Germline V lookup: CDR1 KGHDR, CDR2 SFDVKD. The CDR3 loop reads CATSDLWSVEQFF.

V is TRBV7-6 and J is TRBJ1-1. The V gene's germline CDR1 is SGHVS and CDR2 FNYEAQ. This CDR3 has 13 residues. CDR3: CASSLSLNTEAFF.

V usage is TRBV7-9 and J usage is TRBJ1-2; the TCRdb call, TRBD1, lacks DNA for checking. The CDR3 loop spans 14 amino acids. Germline V CDR1 and CDR2: SEHNR, FQNEAQ (reference sequence). CDR3 in amino acids: CASSPGQGAHGYTF.

The rearrangement links TRBV6-1 to TRBJ1-5. Germline CDR1 MNHNS, CDR2 SASEGT. The CDR3 has 15 amino acids. CDR3 amino acids: CASTPSADSNQPQHF.

The rearrangement links TRBV27 to TRBJ2-7. Germline V gene lookup returns CDR1 MNHEY and CDR2 SMNVEV (reference sequence). The CDR3 is 14 residues long. The CDR3 spells CASSLSTGSYEQYF.

The rearrangement uses TRBV7-9 and TRBJ1-2; without DNA, the TCRdb call of TRBD1 cannot be checked. The CDR3 is 13 residues long. The germline V gene has CDR1 SEHNR and CDR2 FQNEAQ (reference sequence). This CDR3 is CASSLAPGNGYTF. The full variable domain, in which reference TRBV7-9 and TRBJ1-2 provide the parts outside the CDR3, is DTGVSQNPRHKITKRGQNVTFRCDPISEHNRLYWYRQTLGQGPEFLTYFQNEAQLEKSRLLSDRFSAERPKGSFSTLEIQRTEQGDSAMYLCASSLAPGNGYTFGSGTRLTVV.

The chain is built from TRBV12-3 or TRBV12-4 and TRBJ1-2; TCRdb calls TRBD1, which cannot be checked without DNA. This CDR3 spans 14 amino acids. CDR3 residues: CASSLKGQNYGYTF.

This chain uses TRBV27 with TRBJ1-1. Germline V lookup: CDR1 MNHEY, CDR2 SMNVEV (reference sequence). This CDR3 is built from 13 residues. CDR3 sequence reads: CASSLQQNTEAFF.

The chain has TRBV20-1 and TRBJ2-1; the TRBD2 assignment by TCRdb is unverifiable without DNA. Germline V gene data show CDR1 as DFQATT and CDR2 as SNEGSKA (reference sequence). The CDR3 loop spans 19 amino acids. The CDR3 is CSARGVEEGWRASYNEQFF.

The chain is built from TRBV12-3 or TRBV12-4 and TRBJ1-2; TCRdb indicates TRBD1, and absent DNA this call remains unverified. The CDR3 is 15 amino acids. This CDR3 reads CASSGPGQGNYGYTF.

The chain joins TRBV12-3 or TRBV12-4 to TRBJ1-5. This CDR3 spans 14 amino acids. The CDR3 sequence: CASSLLQSNQPQHF.

This sequence joins TRBV6-6 and TRBJ1-5. CDR1 and CDR2 (germline): MNHNY, SVGAGI (reference sequence). The CDR3 runs 16 residues. CDR3 in amino acids: CASSYSTASLVQPQHF.

The V call is TRBV9, the J call TRBJ2-1; TCRdb calls TRBD2, which cannot be checked without DNA. The length of the CDR3 is 15 residues. Per the germline V gene, CDR1 is SGDLS and CDR2 is YYNGEE. The chain's CDR3 is CASSVLAAAGDEQFF.

This chain connects TRBV20-1 to TRBJ2-5. Germline V gene data show CDR1 as DFQATT and CDR2 as SNEGSKA (reference sequence). CDR3 length equals 15 residues. The CDR3 protein is CSARVISNSQETQYF.

This rearrangement joins TRBV5-1 to TRBJ1-2; TCRdb returns TRBD1, unconfirmable since there is no DNA. CDR1 is SGHRS and CDR2 is YFSETQ in the germline V gene. The CDR3 has 15 residues. This CDR3 is CASKGYTGDRYGYTF.

The J gene is TRBJ2-7, the V gene TRBV6-5; TCRdb's assignment of TRBD1 cannot be checked, as there is no DNA. The CDR3 has 17 amino acids. CDR1 is MNHEY, CDR2 SVGAGI, per germline. CDR3 sequence: CASSTWTRDRATYEQYF.